One sample yielded the 17 T cell receptor beta chains listed below, sequenced in a study of cytomegalovirus exposure and HLA in healthy donors. The table came from immunoSEQ multiplex PCR; TCRdb's copy has only in-frame clones and leaves some out. The sample contains 100,000 to 150,000 clones, about 96% of which appear only once. Sequencing was done on a sample of PBMCs. The receptor source for this set is a man younger than 30 in good health and CMV-seronegative.

This chain connects TRBV19 to TRBJ2-7, with D unclear. The CDR3 totals 14 residues. The germline CDR1 and CDR2 sequences are LNHDA and SQIVND (reference sequence). V was pared by 5 bases and J by 3 bases, with 14 bases between. The CDR3 loop reads CASSSQRNYYEQYF. The CDR3 DNA reads as TGTGCCAGTAGTTCCCAGAGGAATTACTACGAGCAGTACTTC. The full variable domain, its missing parts supplied by reference TRBV19 and TRBJ2-7, is DGGITQSPKYLFRKEGQNVTLSCEQNLNHDAMYWYRQDPGQGLRLIYYSQIVNDFQKGDIAEGYSVSREKKESFPLTVTSAQKNPTAFYLCASSSQRNYYEQYFGPGTRLTVT.

In its sample, this clone was seen once. The rearrangement joins TRBV5-1 to TRBJ2-2; 7 bases agree with TRBD2. V trimming: 0 bases; J trimming: 2 bases; junction bases outside the gene matches: 1. Germline loops: CDR1 SGHRS, CDR2 YFSETQ. This CDR3 contains 15 residues. CDR3 coding DNA: TGCGCCAGCAGCTTGGGCGGGAGTAACACCGGGGAGCTGTTTTTT. Its protein product is CASSLGGSNTGELFF.

The rearrangement uses TRBV7-2 and TRBJ2-1; possibly TRBD2 for D (6 bases). V was shortened by 1 base and J by 6 bases, with 10 bases between the two germline ends. This CDR3 is 14 amino acids long. Germline V gene sequence: CDR1 SGHTA, CDR2 FQGNSA. CDR3 in amino acids: CASSLGGGVNEQFF. The CDR3 DNA is TGTGCCAGCAGCTTAGGAGGAGGGGTCAATGAGCAGTTCTTC.

The rearrangement joins TRBV11-3 to TRBJ2-5; TRBD2 matches at 10 bases. The V gene end was trimmed by 10 bases and the J gene end by 5 bases; junction bases not matched to a gene: 1. This CDR3 has 11 amino acids. From germline, CDR1 is SGHNT and CDR2 YENEEA. CDR3 protein: CATAGGETQYF. CDR3 coding DNA: TGTGCCACAGCGGGGGGGGAGACCCAGTACTTC.

The chain uses TRBV19 and TRBJ1-1, with a possible D match to TRBD1 (5 bases). This CDR3 has 14 amino acids. Germline CDR1 and CDR2: LNHDA and SQIVND (reference sequence). V gave up 6 bases and J gave up 2 bases, with 13 bases separating them. CDR3 loop: CASRLTQGNTEAFF. As DNA, the CDR3 is TGTGCCAGTAGGCTCACCCAGGGTAACACTGAAGCTTTCTTT.

The V gene is TRBV5-1, the J gene TRBJ2-1; a possible D gene is TRBD2 (6 bases). The V gene's germline CDR1 is SGHRS and CDR2 YFSETQ. The CDR3 has 12 residues. With 5 bases removed from V and 7 bases from J, the gap between germline ends came to 10 bases. CDR3 nucleotides: TGCGCCAGCAGGCTAGCGATTAATGAGCAGTTCTTC. It specifies CASRLAINEQFF. The full variable domain, with the rest looked up from reference TRBV5-1 and TRBJ2-1, is KAGVTQTPRYLIKTRGQQVTLSCSPISGHRSVSWYQQTPGQGLQFLFEYFSETQRNKGNFPGRFSGRQFSNSRSEMNVSTLELGDSALYLCASRLAINEQFFGPGTRLTVL.

For this clone: One junction end does not reproduce the germline sequence, and a read error may be involved. The chain links TRBV7-7 to TRBJ2-7; 7 bases agree with TRBD1. The germline CDR1 and CDR2 sequences are SSHAT and FNYEAQ (reference sequence). CDR3 length equals 16 residues. In DNA, the CDR3 is TGTGCTAGCAGCCCATATACCGGGACAGACCCCTACGAGCAGTACTTC. Its protein product is CASSPYTGTDPYEQYF.

The J gene is TRBJ2-7, the V gene TRBV28; TRBD1 is a possible D gene (6 bases). With 5 bases removed from V and 2 bases from J, the gap between germline ends came to 19 bases. The germline V gene encodes CDR1 MDHEN and CDR2 SYDVKM. There are 16 residues in the CDR3. The CDR3 sequence is CASSTSLKGDPYEQYF. CDR3 coding DNA: TGTGCCAGCAGTACATCACTCAAGGGGGACCCCTACGAGCAGTACTTC.

This sequence joins TRBV7-9 and TRBJ1-2; D call uncertain. V lost 1 base, J lost 6 bases, and 6 bases lay in between. This CDR3 is built from 12 residues. CDR1 is SEHNR and CDR2 is FQNEAQ in the germline V gene (reference sequence). CDR3 loop: CASSLGLDGYTF. The CDR3 DNA reads TGTGCCAGCAGCTTAGGGCTGGATGGCTACACCTTC.

J is TRBJ1-2 and V is TRBV5-4; no firm D call. Trimming took off 0 bases at V and 3 bases at J, with 6 bases between the two ends. The CDR3 consists of 13 residues. Germline V lookup: CDR1 SGHNT, CDR2 YYREEE (reference sequence). Written as DNA, the CDR3 is TGTGCCAGCAGCTTGGACAGTCACTATGGCTACACCTTC. Translating gives CASSLDSHYGYTF.

V gene TRBV7-6 combines with J gene TRBJ2-7; TRBD1 aligns across 7 bases. CDR3 length: 14 residues. Germline V gene data show CDR1 as SGHVS and CDR2 as FNYEAQ. J lost 7 bases, V lost 2 bases, and 8 bases had no gene match. This CDR3 reads CASSLRTGQGEQYF. In nucleotides, the CDR3 is TGTGCCAGCAGCTTAAGGACAGGTCAAGGGGAGCAGTACTTC.

This clone is a singleton in its sample. The chain links TRBV21-1 to TRBJ1-5; TRBD1 is taken as the D call from the table, unchecked against the DNA. TRBV21-1 is described as a pseudogene. The CDR3 consists of 16 residues. DNA of the CDR3: TGTGCCAGCAGCAAAGTAATAACAGGAGAAAGTCAGCCCCAGCATTTT. Its translation is CASSKVITGESQPQHF.

The chain employs TRBV5-1 and TRBJ2-3, with 15 bases aligning to TRBD2. Germline CDR1 reads SGHRS; CDR2 reads YFSETQ. V trimming: 7 bases; J trimming: 0 bases; junction bases outside the gene matches: 3. The CDR3 spans 16 residues. The DNA for the CDR3 is TGCGCCAGCGGGACTAGCGGGAGGCAGAGCACAGATACGCAGTATTTT. It encodes CASGTSGRQSTDTQYF.

This rearrangement joins TRBV4-2 to TRBJ2-5, with D possibly being TRBD2 (6 bases). Germline V gene sequence: CDR1 LGHNA, CDR2 YNFKEQ. The V gene lost 1 base and the J gene lost 2 bases, with 20 bases spanning the gap. The CDR3 length is 18 residues. The DNA of the CDR3 is TGTGCCAGCAGCCAAGGGTATCATGGGGGTGGGGGGCAAGAGACCCAGTACTTC. This gives the protein CASSQGYHGGGGQETQYF.

This clone was detected only once. The chain employs TRBV9 and TRBJ1-4; the D gene is possibly TRBD1 (5 bases). Germline CDR1 and CDR2: SGDLS and YYNGEE. V was cut by 4 bases and J by 3 bases, with 13 bases left in between. The CDR3 contains 15 residues. The CDR3 DNA follows: TGTGCCAGCAGCCCTGGAGGGACCCCTAATGAAAAACTGTTTTTT. Translated, it gives CASSPGGTPNEKLFF.

V is TRBV6-6 and J is TRBJ1-5; TRBD1 is a possible D gene (5 bases). Germline lookup yields CDR1 MNHNY and CDR2 SVGAGI (reference sequence). V shed 10 bases and J shed 8 bases, with 18 bases lying between them. The CDR3 is 13 residues long. The CDR3 spells CATRLGLNEPQHF. The DNA of the CDR3 is TGTGCCACCCGTTTGGGGCTTAATGAGCCCCAGCATTTT.

The rearrangement joins TRBV7-2 to TRBJ1-2; D gene unclear. Germline V gives CDR1 SGHTA, CDR2 FQGNSA. Trimming removed 10 bases at V and 4 bases at J, with 16 bases between. The CDR3 is 13 amino acids. The CDR3, as DNA: TGTGCCAACCGGGGAGATAAGAGCTATGGCTACACCTTC. It yields the protein CANRGDKSYGYTF.